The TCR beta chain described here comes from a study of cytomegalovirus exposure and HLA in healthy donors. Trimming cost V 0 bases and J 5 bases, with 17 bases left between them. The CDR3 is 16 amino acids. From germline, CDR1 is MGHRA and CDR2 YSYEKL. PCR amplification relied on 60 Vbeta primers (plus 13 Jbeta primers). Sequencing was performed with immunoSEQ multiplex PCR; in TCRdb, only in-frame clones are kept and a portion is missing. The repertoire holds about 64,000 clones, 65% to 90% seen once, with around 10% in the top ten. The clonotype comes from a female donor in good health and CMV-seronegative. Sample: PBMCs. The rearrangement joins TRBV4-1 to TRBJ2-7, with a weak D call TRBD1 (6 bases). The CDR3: CASSQDSGAGDHEQYF. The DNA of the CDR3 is TGCGCCAGCAGCCAAGATTCTGGGGCAGGGGATCACGAGCAGTACTTC.